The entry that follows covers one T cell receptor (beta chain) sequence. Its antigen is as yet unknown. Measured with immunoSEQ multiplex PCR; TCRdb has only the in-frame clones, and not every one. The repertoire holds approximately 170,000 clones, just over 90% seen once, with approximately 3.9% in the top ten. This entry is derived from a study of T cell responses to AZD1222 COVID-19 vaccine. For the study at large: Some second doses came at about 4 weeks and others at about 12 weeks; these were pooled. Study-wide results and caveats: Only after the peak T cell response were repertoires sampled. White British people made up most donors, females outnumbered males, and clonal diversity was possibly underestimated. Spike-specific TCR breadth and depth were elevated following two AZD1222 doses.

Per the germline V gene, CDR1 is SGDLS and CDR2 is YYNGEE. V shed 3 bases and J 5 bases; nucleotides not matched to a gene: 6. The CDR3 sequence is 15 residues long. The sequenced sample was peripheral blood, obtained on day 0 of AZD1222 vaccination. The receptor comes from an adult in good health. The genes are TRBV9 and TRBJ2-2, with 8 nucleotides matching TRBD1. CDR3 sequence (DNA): TGTGCCAGCAGCGCACGGACAGGGCAGACCGGGGAGCTGTTTTTT. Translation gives CASSARTGQTGELFF.